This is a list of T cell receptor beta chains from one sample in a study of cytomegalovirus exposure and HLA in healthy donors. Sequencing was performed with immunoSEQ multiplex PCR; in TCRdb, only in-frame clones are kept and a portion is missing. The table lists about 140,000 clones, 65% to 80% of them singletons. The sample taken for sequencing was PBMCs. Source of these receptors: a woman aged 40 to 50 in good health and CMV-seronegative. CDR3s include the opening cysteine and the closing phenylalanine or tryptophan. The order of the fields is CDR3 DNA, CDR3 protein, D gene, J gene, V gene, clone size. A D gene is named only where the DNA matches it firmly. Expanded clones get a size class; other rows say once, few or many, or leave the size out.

DNA: TGCGCCAGCAGCCAACAGGGTTCGAGTACTGAAGCTTTCTTT; CDR3: CASSQQGSSTEAFF; D: NA; J: TRBJ1-1; V: TRBV10-1; size: few
DNA: TGTGCCAGCAGTCAACTACAGGGGAACCCAGGGGACACTGAAGCTTTCTTT; CDR3: CASSQLQGNPGDTEAFF; D: TRBD1; J: TRBJ1-1; V: TRBV28; size: NA
DNA: TGCGCCAGCAGCTTGGTTAGGGGACTAGCGGGGAGCACAGATACGCAGTATTTT; CDR3: CASSLVRGLAGSTDTQYF; D: TRBD2; J: TRBJ2-3; V: TRBV5-1; size: NA
DNA: TGTGCCAGTACGGCGGAGGCGGGGGGGCGGACCGGGGAGCTGTTTTTT; CDR3: CASTAEAGGRTGELFF; D: TRBD2; J: TRBJ2-2; V: TRBV19; size: few
DNA: TGTGCCAGCAGTTTAGGGTGGAGTAGACCGTCCACGAAGATCTACGAGCAGTACTTC; CDR3: CASSLGWSRPSTKIYEQYF; D: NA; J: TRBJ2-7; V: TRBV27; size: NA
DNA: TGTGCCTGGAGCGGCCCGGGACAATCAAATTCACCCCTCCACTTT; CDR3: CAWSGPGQSNSPLHF; D: NA; J: TRBJ1-6; V: TRBV30; size: NA
DNA: TGTGCCAGCAGCTCACCTGCGGCGGCGGATACGCAGTATTTT; CDR3: CASSSPAAADTQYF; D: NA; J: TRBJ2-3; V: TRBV9; size: NA
DNA: TGCAGAGCATCTGTCAATGAGCAGTTCTTC; CDR3: CRASVNEQFF; D: NA; J: TRBJ2-1; V: TRBV20-1; size: NA
DNA: TGTGCCAGCAGTTTCGGGACAGCATATCAGCCCCAGCATTTT; CDR3: CASSFGTAYQPQHF; D: TRBD1; J: TRBJ1-5; V: TRBV28; size: NA
DNA: TGTGCCATCACCCCTGTCGCAGGGACTAGCGGGGGGGAAAACACCGGGGAGCTGTTTTTT; CDR3: CAITPVAGTSGGENTGELFF; D: TRBD2; J: TRBJ2-2; V: TRBV10-3; size: NA
DNA: TGTGCCAGCAGCTTCTCCGGGACAGGATCCTATGGCTACACCTTC; CDR3: CASSFSGTGSYGYTF; D: TRBD1; J: TRBJ1-2; V: TRBV5-5; size: NA
DNA: TGCGCCAGCAAGGGAGAGGGCTACAATGAGCAGTTCTTC; CDR3: CASKGEGYNEQFF; D: NA; J: TRBJ2-1; V: TRBV5-1; size: NA
DNA: TGTGCCAGCACCCGACAGGACGGTGCTGAAGCTTTCTTT; CDR3: CASTRQDGAEAFF; D: NA; J: TRBJ1-1; V: TRBV13; size: NA
DNA: TGTGCCAGCAGTTTTTTAGCGGGAGGGCAAGAGACCCAGTACTTC; CDR3: CASSFLAGGQETQYF; D: TRBD2; J: TRBJ2-5; V: TRBV27; size: NA
DNA: TGTGCCAGCAGCGTCAGGGGGCAGGGCGAGCAGTACTTC; CDR3: CASSVRGQGEQYF; D: TRBD1; J: TRBJ2-7; V: TRBV9; size: NA
DNA: TGTGCCAGCAGCCTCGGGGGGGGAGGCTACGAGCAGTACTTC; CDR3: CASSLGGGGYEQYF; D: TRBD2; J: TRBJ2-7; V: TRBV28; size: NA
DNA: TGTGCCAGCAGTCCGACAAGGGGCTACGAGCAGTACTTC; CDR3: CASSPTRGYEQYF; D: NA; J: TRBJ2-7; V: TRBV27; size: NA
DNA: TGTGCCAGCGGACCGAATATCGGGGGACAGGGGAACACTGAAGCTTTCTTT; CDR3: CASGPNIGGQGNTEAFF; D: TRBD1; J: TRBJ1-1; V: TRBV28; size: NA
DNA: TGTGCCAGCAGCGTAGATAGCGGTGAAGAGACCCAGTACTTC; CDR3: CASSVDSGEETQYF; D: NA; J: TRBJ2-5; V: TRBV9; size: NA
DNA: TGTTCCAGCAGCGCTACACGCGGGGGCGGCCAAGAGACCCAGTACTTC; CDR3: CSSSATRGGGQETQYF; D: NA; J: TRBJ2-5; V: TRBV7-9; size: NA
DNA: TGTGCCAGTAGCCTCCCTGGAAACACCATATATTTT; CDR3: CASSLPGNTIYF; D: NA; J: TRBJ1-3; V: TRBV19; size: once
DNA: TGCGCCAGCAGCCTTTACGAAGCGGGGTACAATGAGCAGTTCTTC; CDR3: CASSLYEAGYNEQFF; D: TRBD2; J: TRBJ2-1; V: TRBV4-1; size: once
DNA: TGTGCCAGCTCACCGGCCCCCCCGGACAGTAACACCGGGGAGCTGTTTTTT; CDR3: CASSPAPPDSNTGELFF; D: NA; J: TRBJ2-2; V: TRBV18; size: NA
DNA: TGCAGCGTTGATGGGACAGGGGGATCCTACGAGCAGTACTTC; CDR3: CSVDGTGGSYEQYF; D: TRBD1; J: TRBJ2-7; V: TRBV29-1; size: NA
DNA: TGTGCCAGCAGTTTATCCAGCGGGAGCTACTACAATGAGCAGTTCTTC; CDR3: CASSLSSGSYYNEQFF; D: TRBD2; J: TRBJ2-1; V: TRBV27; size: NA
DNA: TGCGCCAGCAGCCAAGGTCGGTCGAACACTGAAGCTTTCTTT; CDR3: CASSQGRSNTEAFF; D: NA; J: TRBJ1-1; V: TRBV4-1; size: few
DNA: TGTGCCAGCAGCGGCCAGGGGGTCTGGGGCTACACCTTC; CDR3: CASSGQGVWGYTF; D: TRBD1; J: TRBJ1-2; V: TRBV7-9; size: NA
DNA: TGTGCCAGCAGCTTAAGTCAGGGGCCCTCCTACGAGCAGTACTTC; CDR3: CASSLSQGPSYEQYF; D: NA; J: TRBJ2-7; V: TRBV7-8; size: NA
DNA: TGTGCCAGCAGAAACAGCTATAGCAATCAGCCCCAGCATTTT; CDR3: CASRNSYSNQPQHF; D: NA; J: TRBJ1-5; V: TRBV6-5; size: NA
DNA: TGTGCCAGCAGCTTACCGGGGATGAACACTGAAGCTTTCTTT; CDR3: CASSLPGMNTEAFF; D: NA; J: TRBJ1-1; V: TRBV11-2; size: NA
DNA: TGTGCCACGAGGGACAGGGGGCAAGATACGCAGTATTTT; CDR3: CATRDRGQDTQYF; D: TRBD1; J: TRBJ2-3; V: TRBV2; size: NA
DNA: TGTGCCAGCTCCCCGAATCGACAGGGGGACTACGAGCAGTACTTC; CDR3: CASSPNRQGDYEQYF; D: TRBD1; J: TRBJ2-7; V: TRBV18; size: NA
DNA: TGTGCCAGCAGCTTGGCCGGACAGGGGGGATCGGCACCCCTCCACTTT; CDR3: CASSLAGQGGSAPLHF; D: TRBD1; J: TRBJ1-6; V: TRBV5-4; size: NA
DNA: TGTGCCAGCAGCCCAAGTCGGGAGGGCCGATTCAACGAGCAGTACTTC; CDR3: CASSPSREGRFNEQYF; D: TRBD2; J: TRBJ2-7; V: TRBV6-6; size: few
DNA: TGTGCCAGTATGGGGACAGTCTACAATGAGCAGTTCTTC; CDR3: CASMGTVYNEQFF; D: TRBD1; J: TRBJ2-1; V: TRBV19; size: NA
DNA: TGCGCCAGCGAAGGGGAAGCTAATGAAAAACTGTTTTTT; CDR3: CASEGEANEKLFF; D: NA; J: TRBJ1-4; V: TRBV4-1; size: few
DNA: TGTGCCAGCAGCTTGCGGGGGGAGAATGGCTACACCTTC; CDR3: CASSLRGENGYTF; D: NA; J: TRBJ1-2; V: TRBV5-8; size: once
DNA: TGTGCCAGCTCACCAAGGCGGGGGGAAGAGACCCAGTACTTC; CDR3: CASSPRRGEETQYF; D: TRBD2; J: TRBJ2-5; V: TRBV18; size: NA
DNA: TGTGCCAGCACGACAGGCCCAGCAGGGGCCGGGGAGCTGTTTTTT; CDR3: CASTTGPAGAGELFF; D: NA; J: TRBJ2-2; V: TRBV6-4; size: few